The 16 T cell receptor beta chains below all came from one sample that was sequenced in a study of control samples from healthy donors and cancer patients. Profiled with immunoSEQ multiplex PCR; TCRdb holds only in-frame clones, not every one. Among about 170,000 clones, roughly 88% were seen once, and the ten largest hold nearly 5%. The source material was blood. These receptors were collected from a woman aged 30 to 39 in good health.

The J gene is TRBJ2-1, the V gene TRBV6-6; 7 bases line up with TRBD2. Germline trimming cut 8 bases from V and 0 bases from J; bases unmatched to any gene: 4. The CDR3 consists of 14 residues. Germline CDR1 and CDR2: MNHNY and SVGAGI (reference sequence). CDR3 in DNA: TGTGCCAGCGAAGGCGGGAGCTCCTACAATGAGCAGTTCTTC. Amino acids: CASEGGSSYNEQFF.

V and J are TRBV28 and TRBJ2-1; TRBD2 matches at 7 bases. The germline gives CDR1 MDHEN, CDR2 SYDVKM. This CDR3 has 18 residues. Trimming took 6 bases from V and 0 from J; bases not matched to a gene: 14. The CDR3 spells CASSSIKGGSSSYNEQFF. The CDR3 nucleotides are TGTGCCAGCAGCTCGATTAAGGGCGGGAGCAGCTCCTACAATGAGCAGTTCTTC.

The rearrangement links TRBV6-5 to TRBJ1-2, with D unresolved. The CDR3 sequence is 13 residues long. Per the germline V gene, CDR1 is MNHEY and CDR2 is SVGAGI. V gave up 7 bases and J gave up 4 bases, with 13 bases separating them. The CDR3 loop reads CASTAEPGYGYTF. In DNA, the CDR3 is TGTGCCAGCACCGCTGAGCCAGGCTATGGCTACACCTTC.

The genes are TRBV29-1 and TRBJ1-5; no clear D gene. Germline V gene sequence: CDR1 SQVTM, CDR2 ANQGSEA. The CDR3 spans 13 residues. Trimming shortened V by 6 bases and J by 0 bases, and 9 bases separated the two germline ends. CDR3 bases: TGCAGCGTCGCGGGAAATAGCAATCAGCCCCAGCATTTT. This translates into CSVAGNSNQPQHF.

This chain uses TRBV6-5 with TRBJ1-6; 7 bases match TRBD1. The CDR3 runs 14 residues. Germline loops: CDR1 MNHEY, CDR2 SVGAGI. V lost 5 bases to trimming and J lost 6 bases; unmatched junction nucleotides: 4. CDR3 sequence: CASSQDRTNSPLHF. CDR3 DNA: TGTGCCAGCAGTCAGGACAGGACTAATTCACCCCTCCACTTT.

The chain employs TRBV27 and TRBJ2-1; D gene ambiguous. The germline gives CDR1 MNHEY, CDR2 SMNVEV (reference sequence). Trimming removed 3 bases at V and 8 bases at J, with 14 bases between. CDR3 length equals 14 residues. CDR3 in amino acids: CASSLRLVSYEQFF. Written as DNA, the CDR3 is TGTGCCAGCAGTTTGCGGCTAGTTAGCTATGAGCAGTTCTTC.

The chain has TRBV6-5 and TRBJ1-2; D may be TRBD1 (6 bases). The CDR3 runs to 14 residues. Trimming cost V 5 bases and J 4 bases, with 14 bases left between them. CDR1 MNHEY and CDR2 SVGAGI come from the germline V gene. Here the CDR3 reads CASSQKGGTYGYTF. The CDR3 DNA reads as TGTGCCAGCAGTCAGAAGGGGGGTACCTATGGCTACACCTTC.

This chain connects TRBV15 to TRBJ2-7; 7 bases fit TRBD2. V trimming: 6 bases; J trimming: 3 bases; junction bases outside the gene matches: 2. From germline, CDR1 is LNHNV and CDR2 YYDKDF (reference sequence). The length of the CDR3 is 12 residues. The CDR3 sequence: CATRSGGYEQYF. The CDR3 DNA reads TGTGCCACCAGGTCGGGGGGCTACGAGCAGTACTTC. Full variable domain (rest looked up from reference TRBV15 and TRBJ2-7): DAMVIQNPRYQVTQFGKPVTLSCSQTLNHNVMYWYQQKSSQAPKLLFHYYDKDFNNEADTPDNFQSRRPNTSFCFLDIRSPGLGDTAMYLCATRSGGYEQYFGPGTRLTVT.

The chain is built from TRBV5-1 and TRBJ2-7; D is possibly TRBD1 or TRBD2 (5 bases each). Germline V gene data show CDR1 as SGHRS and CDR2 as YFSETQ. The CDR3 contains 15 residues. Trimming removed 1 base from V and 6 bases from J, with 17 bases in between. CDR3 residues: CASSLTAEIGTEQYF. Here the CDR3 DNA reads TGCGCCAGCAGCTTGACCGCGGAGATTGGGACCGAGCAGTACTTC.

The chain employs TRBV9 and TRBJ1-1; no reliable D call. Trimming cost V 0 bases and J 7 bases, with 10 bases left between them. The germline V gene encodes CDR1 SGDLS and CDR2 YYNGEE. The CDR3 spans 13 residues. The chain's CDR3 is CASSVASEGEAFF. CDR3 sequence (DNA): TGTGCCAGCAGCGTAGCGTCCGAGGGTGAAGCTTTCTTT.

Turning to this clone: This sample also contains other DNA sequences that code for the same CDR3. This sequence joins TRBV9 and TRBJ2-3, with 7 bases aligning to TRBD1. Germline trimming cut 0 bases from V and 3 bases from J; bases unmatched to any gene: 4. The CDR3 is 15 amino acids. Per germline, CDR1 SGDLS and CDR2 YYNGEE. CDR3 DNA sequence: TGTGCCAGCAGCGTAGGAGGGGGCCGGACAGATACGCAGTATTTT. Translating gives CASSVGGGRTDTQYF.

Regarding this clone: This CDR3 is also generated by other DNA sequences in the sample. This rearrangement joins TRBV5-1 to TRBJ2-7; 11 bases align to TRBD2. The CDR3 length is 14 residues. The germline CDR1 and CDR2 sequences are SGHRS and YFSETQ. Trimming took 2 bases from V and 4 from J; bases not matched to a gene: 2. CDR3 loop: CASSFSSGRYEQYF. For the CDR3, the DNA is TGCGCCAGCAGCTTCTCTAGCGGGAGGTACGAGCAGTACTTC.

The chain joins TRBV28 to TRBJ2-1; D remains ambiguous. The V gene's germline CDR1 is MDHEN and CDR2 SYDVKM. V lost 2 bases and J lost 9, with 5 bases in between. CDR3 size: 11 residues. The chain's CDR3 is CASSLVGEQFF. In DNA, the CDR3 is TGTGCCAGCAGTTTAGTGGGTGAGCAGTTCTTC. The full variable domain, rest sourced from reference TRBV28 and TRBJ2-1, is DVKVTQSSRYLVKRTGEKVFLECVQDMDHENMFWYRQDPGLGLRLIYFSYDVKMKEKGDIPEGYSVSREKKERFSLILESASTNQTSMYLCASSLVGEQFFGPGTRLTVL.

The sample holds a few counts of this clone. The V gene is TRBV3-1 (or the pseudogene TRBV3-2), the J gene TRBJ1-2; D perhaps matches TRBD1 (5 bases). V lost 1 base, J lost 4 bases, and 16 bases lay in between. Per germline, CDR1 LGHDT and CDR2 YNNKEL (reference sequence). CDR3 length: 16 amino acids. CDR3: CASSQARDGLRYGYTF. CDR3 nucleotides: TGTGCCAGCAGCCAAGCGCGGGACGGCCTCCGCTATGGCTACACCTTC.

CDR3 DNA: TGTGCCAGCAGGAGGGGACAACCCAATCAGCCCCAGCATTTT. It specifies CASRRGQPNQPQHF. The chain couples TRBV2 to TRBJ1-5; possibly TRBD1 for D (6 bases). Germline V gives CDR1 SNHLY, CDR2 FYNNEI. V shed 6 bases and J shed 3 bases, with 12 bases lying between them. The CDR3 sequence is 14 residues long.

The J gene is TRBJ2-5, the V gene TRBV5-1, with D uncertain. Germline loops: CDR1 SGHRS, CDR2 YFSETQ. The CDR3 totals 14 residues. Trimming removed 0 bases at V and 5 bases at J, with 11 bases between. The CDR3 bases are TGCGCCAGCAGCTTGGGTCTGGTTGTCGAGACCCAGTACTTC. Amino acids: CASSLGLVVETQYF.